Listed below are T cell receptor beta chains from one sample, sequenced in a study of metastatic and nonmetastatic thyroid tumors. Using MiXCR, TCRdb reanalyzed the PCR reads. The table records about 43,000 clones, roughly an eighth of them present only once. The specimen sequenced was blood. These receptor sequences come from a female donor with papillary thyroid cancer or a benign thyroid nodule (not recorded which). Some clones in this sample may be carry-over from other donors' samples. Each CDR3 is given with its conserved first and last residue. A D gene is named only where the DNA matches it firmly. Some rows have no size entry. The others give once, few or many, or a class for an expanded clone.

size,V,D,J,CDR3,DNA
many,TRBV12-3/TRBV12-4,-,TRBJ2-3,CASSFVAGTDTQYF,TGTGCCAGCAGTTTCGTAGCGGGCACAGATACGCAGTATTTT
many,TRBV24-1,TRBD2,TRBJ2-3,CATSVGTTDTQYF,TGTGCCACCAGTGTCGGGACTACGGATACGCAGTATTTT
many,TRBV20-1,-,TRBJ2-7,CSGFANYEQYF,TGCAGTGGGTTCGCAAACTACGAGCAGTACTTC
-,TRBV5-1,-,TRBJ2-3,CASSPRLVGTDTRYF,TGCGCCAGCAGCCCACGACTAGTGGGCACAGATACGCGGTATTTT
many,TRBV7-9,-,TRBJ2-3,CASSRGSTDTQYF,TGTGCCAGCAGTCGGGGGTCCACAGATACGCAGTATTTT
many,TRBV3-1,-,TRBJ2-5,CASSQVSGLQETQYF,TGTGCCAGCAGCCAAGTAAGCGGGCTCCAAGAGACCCAGTACTTC
many,TRBV20-1,-,TRBJ1-1,CSASSGGGRMNTGAFF,TGCAGTGCCTCATCCGGGGGCGGTAGAATGAACACTGGAGCTTTCTTT
-,TRBV7-9,-,TRBJ2-1,CASIPRAEMNEQFF,TGTGCCAGCATCCCCAGGGCGGAAATGAATGAGCAGTTCTTC
-,TRBV5-1,TRBD2,TRBJ2-7,CASSWLADYEQYF,TGCGCCAGCAGCTGGCTAGCGGATTACGAGCAGTACTTC
many,TRBV24-1,-,TRBJ1-6,CATSALGGLNNSPLHF,TGTGCCACCAGTGCCCTAGGGGGGCTTAATAATTCACCCCTCCACTTT
many,TRBV11-2,-,TRBJ1-4,CASSLVGNNEKLFF,TGTGCCAGCAGCTTAGTGGGTAATAATGAAAAACTGTTTTTT
many,TRBV6-6,-,TRBJ1-4,CASSYRGGYNEKLFF,TGTGCCAGCAGTTACAGGGGCGGATATAATGAAAAACTGTTTTTT
many,TRBV7-9,TRBD2,TRBJ2-1,CASSLIWDYNNEQFF,TGTGCCAGCAGCTTAATTTGGGACTACAACAATGAGCAGTTCTTC
-,TRBV7-8,-,TRBJ2-1,CASSPMGVAVNEQFF,TGTGCCAGCAGCCCAATGGGGGTAGCGGTTAATGAGCAGTTCTTC
many,TRBV6-6,TRBD1,TRBJ1-1,CASSYPGQEMNTEAFF,TGTGCCAGCAGTTACCCAGGACAGGAGATGAACACTGAAGCTTTCTTT
many,TRBV11-3,TRBD2,TRBJ2-1,CASSNSQGQAGGYNEQFF,TGTGCCAGCAGCAACTCTCAGGGGCAAGCGGGAGGTTACAATGAGCAGTTCTTC
many,TRBV11-2,-,TRBJ2-3,CASSYGTPDTQYF,TGTGCCAGCAGCTACGGGACTCCGGATACGCAGTATTTT
-,TRBV5-1,TRBD2,TRBJ2-7,CASGRTGGRVWSYEQYF,TGCGCCAGCGGCCGGACGGGCGGGAGGGTCTGGAGCTACGAGCAGTACTTC
-,TRBV5-1,-,TRBJ2-1,CASSPPGWESTYNEQFF,TGCGCCAGCAGCCCCCCAGGGTGGGAGAGCACCTACAATGAGCAGTTCTTC
many,TRBV7-9,-,TRBJ2-1,CASSLGRGSYNEQFF,TGTGCCAGCAGCTTAGGCAGGGGATCCTACAATGAGCAGTTCTTC
many,TRBV5-1,-,TRBJ1-1,CASSPNRDTEAFF,TGCGCCAGCAGCCCCAACAGGGACACTGAAGCTTTCTTT
many,TRBV2,-,TRBJ1-1,CASSNRPLNTEAFF,TGTGCCAGCAGTAACAGACCCTTGAACACTGAAGCTTTCTTT
many,TRBV20-1,-,TRBJ2-2,CSASPGWNTGELFF,TGCAGTGCTAGCCCCGGTTGGAACACCGGGGAGCTGTTTTTT
many,TRBV12-3/TRBV12-4,-,TRBJ2-1,CASSSVRSSYNEQFF,TGTGCCAGCAGTTCTGTCAGGAGCTCCTACAATGAGCAGTTCTTC
-,TRBV6-1,-,TRBJ2-7,CASSEVIRCSEQYF,TGTGCCAGCAGTGAAGTTATCCGATGCTCCGAGCAGTACTTC
many,TRBV20-1,TRBD2,TRBJ2-4,CSAHNTAGRQTGNIQYF,TGCAGTGCCCATAATACAGCGGGGAGACAGACGGGAAACATTCAGTACTTC
many,TRBV18,TRBD2,TRBJ2-1,CASSVTSGRVNEQFF,TGTGCCAGCTCAGTTACTAGCGGGAGAGTAAATGAGCAGTTCTTC
many,TRBV5-5,TRBD1,TRBJ2-1,CASSLRGQTYNEQFF,TGTGCCAGCAGCTTGAGGGGACAGACTTACAATGAGCAGTTCTTC
-,TRBV7-4,-,TRBJ2-1,CASSLPHNEQFF,TGTGCCAGCAGCCTCCCACACAATGAGCAGTTCTTC
many,TRBV4-2,TRBD2,TRBJ2-1,CASSHPASGAAHSYNEQFF,TGTGCCAGCAGCCACCCGGCTAGCGGAGCGGCTCACTCCTACAATGAGCAGTTCTTC
many,TRBV2,-,TRBJ1-1,CASRGNTEAFF,TGTGCCAGCAGGGGTAACACTGAAGCTTTCTTT
many,TRBV6-4,TRBD1,TRBJ1-1,CASSVIPQGEGSMNTEAFF,TGTGCCAGCAGTGTTATCCCCCAGGGGGAAGGATCAATGAACACTGAAGCTTTCTTT
many,TRBV7-7,TRBD2,TRBJ2-5,CASSSSSAGEETQYF,TGTGCTAGCAGCTCTTCCTCAGCGGGAGAAGAGACCCAGTACTTC
many,TRBV11-2,-,TRBJ2-7,CASSLESKGEQYF,TGTGCCAGCAGCTTAGAAAGTAAGGGCGAGCAGTACTTC
many,TRBV20-1,TRBD2,TRBJ2-3,CSASGTSGKRDTQYF,TGCAGTGCTTCCGGGACTAGCGGGAAGCGAGATACGCAGTATTTT
-,TRBV2,-,TRBJ2-7,CASSEARTGSSYEQYF,TGTGCCAGCAGTGAAGCTCGGACTGGGAGCTCCTACGAGCAGTACTTC
many,TRBV10-3,-,TRBJ2-5,CAISASQETQYF,TGTGCCATCAGTGCCAGCCAAGAGACCCAGTACTTC
many,TRBV4-2,TRBD2,TRBJ2-1,CASSPLGLAEGEQFF,TGTGCCAGCAGCCCGCTCGGACTAGCGGAAGGTGAGCAGTTCTTC
many,TRBV6-1,TRBD1,TRBJ1-1,CASSKTYQGEPATVEAFF,TGTGCCAGCAGTAAGACTTACCAGGGGGAACCCGCCACCGTTGAAGCTTTCTTT
many,TRBV12-3/TRBV12-4,TRBD1,TRBJ1-2,CASSGTGFGYTF,TGTGCCAGCAGCGGGACAGGATTCGGCTACACCTTC
many,TRBV12-3/TRBV12-4,-,TRBJ2-5,CASSHGVSQETQYF,TGTGCCAGCAGCCACGGGGTATCGCAAGAGACCCAGTACTTC
many,TRBV4-2,TRBD1,TRBJ2-3,CASSAGQGKTDTQYF,TGTGCCAGCAGCGCAGGACAGGGGAAGACAGATACGCAGTATTTT